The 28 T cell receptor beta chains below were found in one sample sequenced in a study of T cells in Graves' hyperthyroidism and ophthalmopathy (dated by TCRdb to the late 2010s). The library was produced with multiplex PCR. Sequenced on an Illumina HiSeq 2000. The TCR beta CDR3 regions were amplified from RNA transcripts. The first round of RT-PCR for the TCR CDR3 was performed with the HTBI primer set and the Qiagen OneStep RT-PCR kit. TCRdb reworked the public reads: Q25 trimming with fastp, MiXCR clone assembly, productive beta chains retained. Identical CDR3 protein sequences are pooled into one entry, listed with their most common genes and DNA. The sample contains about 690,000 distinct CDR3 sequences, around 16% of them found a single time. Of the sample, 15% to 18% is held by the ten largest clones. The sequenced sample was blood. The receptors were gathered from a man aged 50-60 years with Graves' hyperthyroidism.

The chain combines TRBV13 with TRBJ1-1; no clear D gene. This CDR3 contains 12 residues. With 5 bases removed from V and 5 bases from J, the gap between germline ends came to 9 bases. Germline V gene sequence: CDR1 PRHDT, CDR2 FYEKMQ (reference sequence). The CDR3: CASSNRRTEAFF. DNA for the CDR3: TGTGCCAGCAGCAATAGAAGGACTGAAGCTTTCTTT.

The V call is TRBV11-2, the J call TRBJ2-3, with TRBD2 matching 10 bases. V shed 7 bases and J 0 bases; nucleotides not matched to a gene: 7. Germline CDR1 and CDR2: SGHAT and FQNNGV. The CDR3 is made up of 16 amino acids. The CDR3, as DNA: TGTGCCAGCACCTGGACTAGCGGCAAAAGCACAGATACGCAGTATTTT. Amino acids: CASTWTSGKSTDTQYF.

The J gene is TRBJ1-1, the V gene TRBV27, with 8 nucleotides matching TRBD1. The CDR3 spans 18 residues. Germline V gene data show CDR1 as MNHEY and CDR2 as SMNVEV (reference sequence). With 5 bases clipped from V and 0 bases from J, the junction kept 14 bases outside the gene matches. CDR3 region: CASSASGGAGMVNTEAFF. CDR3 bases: TGTGCCAGCAGTGCCTCAGGGGGCGCCGGGATGGTGAACACTGAAGCTTTCTTT.

The CDR3 protein is CASSSRGQGETQYF. CDR3 in DNA: TGTGCCAGCAGCTCCCGTGGACAGGGCGAGACCCAGTACTTC. The V and J genes are TRBV9 and TRBJ2-5, with 8 bases lining up with TRBD1. CDR3 length: 14 residues. The V and J ends lost 4 bases and 5 bases, in that order; junction bases with no gene match: 7. Germline V gives CDR1 SGDLS, CDR2 YYNGEE.

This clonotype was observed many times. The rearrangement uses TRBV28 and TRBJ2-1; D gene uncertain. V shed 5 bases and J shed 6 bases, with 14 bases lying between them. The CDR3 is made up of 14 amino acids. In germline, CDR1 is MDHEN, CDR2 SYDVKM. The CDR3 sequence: CASSPLPDINEQFF. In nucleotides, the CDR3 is TGTGCCAGCAGTCCCCTCCCCGACATCAATGAGCAGTTCTTC. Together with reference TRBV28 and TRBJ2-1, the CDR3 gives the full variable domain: DVKVTQSSRYLVKRTGEKVFLECVQDMDHENMFWYRQDPGLGLRLIYFSYDVKMKEKGDIPEGYSVSREKKERFSLILESASTNQTSMYLCASSPLPDINEQFFGPGTRLTVL.

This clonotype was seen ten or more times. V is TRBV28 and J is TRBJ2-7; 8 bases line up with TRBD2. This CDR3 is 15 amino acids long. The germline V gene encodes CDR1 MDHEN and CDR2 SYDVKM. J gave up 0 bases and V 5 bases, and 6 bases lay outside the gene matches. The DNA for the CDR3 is TGTGCCAGCAGTACCCCGGGGGGGCCCTCCTACGAGCAGTACTTC. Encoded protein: CASSTPGGPSYEQYF.

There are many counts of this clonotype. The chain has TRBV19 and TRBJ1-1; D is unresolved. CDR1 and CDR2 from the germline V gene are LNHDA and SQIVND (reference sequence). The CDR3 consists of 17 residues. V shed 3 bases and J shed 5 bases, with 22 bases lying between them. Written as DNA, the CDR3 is TGTGCCAGTAGTATCCCAAGACCTCGACGGGGATGGACTGAAGCTTTCTTT. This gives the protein CASSIPRPRRGWTEAFF.

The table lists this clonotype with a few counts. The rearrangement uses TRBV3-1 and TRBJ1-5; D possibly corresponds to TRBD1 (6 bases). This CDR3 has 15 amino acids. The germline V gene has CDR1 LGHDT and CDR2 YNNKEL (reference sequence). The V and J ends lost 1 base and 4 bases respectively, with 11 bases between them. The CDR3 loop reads CASSQGQVWNQPQHF. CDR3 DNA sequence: TGTGCCAGCAGCCAAGGACAGGTTTGGAATCAGCCCCAGCATTTT. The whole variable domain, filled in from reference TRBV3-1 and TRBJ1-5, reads DTAVSQTPKYLVTQMGNDKSIKCEQNLGHDTMYWYKQDSKKFLKIMFSYNNKELIINETVPNRFSPKSPDKAHLNLHINSLELGDSAVYFCASSQGQVWNQPQHFGDGTRLSIL.

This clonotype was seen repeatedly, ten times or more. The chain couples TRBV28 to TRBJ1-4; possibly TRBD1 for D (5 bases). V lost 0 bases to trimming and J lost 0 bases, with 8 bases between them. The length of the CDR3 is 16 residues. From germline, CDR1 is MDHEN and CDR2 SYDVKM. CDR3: CASSLWRGATNEKLFF. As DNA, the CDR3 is TGTGCCAGCAGTTTATGGCGGGGGGCAACTAATGAAAAACTGTTTTTT.

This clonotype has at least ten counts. In DNA form, the CDR3 reads TGTGCCAGCAGACTCGGCAGGGACGAGCAGTACTTC. The encoded protein is CASRLGRDEQYF. The rearrangement links TRBV2 to TRBJ2-7, with D maybe TRBD1 (5 bases). The CDR3 loop spans 12 amino acids. The germline V gene has CDR1 SNHLY and CDR2 FYNNEI. Trimming cost V 6 bases and J 5 bases, with 11 bases left between them.

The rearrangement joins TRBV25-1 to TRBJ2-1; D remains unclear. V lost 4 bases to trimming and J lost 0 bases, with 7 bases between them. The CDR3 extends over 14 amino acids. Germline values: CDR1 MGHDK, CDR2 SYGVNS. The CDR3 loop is CASSGPGSYNEQFF. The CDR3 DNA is TGTGCCAGCAGTGGTCCAGGCTCCTACAATGAGCAGTTCTTC.

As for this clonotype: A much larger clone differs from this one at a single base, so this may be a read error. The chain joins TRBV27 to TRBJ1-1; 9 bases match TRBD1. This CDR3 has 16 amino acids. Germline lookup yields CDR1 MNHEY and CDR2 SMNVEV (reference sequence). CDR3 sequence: CAGSLIGQGWGTEAFF. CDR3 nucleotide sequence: TGTGCCGGCAGTTTGATCGGACAGGGGTGGGGCACTGAAGCTTTCTTT.

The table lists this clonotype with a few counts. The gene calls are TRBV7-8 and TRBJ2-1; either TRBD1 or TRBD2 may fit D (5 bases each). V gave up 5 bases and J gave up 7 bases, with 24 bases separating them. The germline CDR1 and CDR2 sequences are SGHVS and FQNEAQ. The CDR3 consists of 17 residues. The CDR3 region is CASSPLTGHGLMNEQFF. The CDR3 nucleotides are TGTGCCAGCAGCCCCTTAACAGGCCATGGACTTATGAATGAGCAGTTCTTC.

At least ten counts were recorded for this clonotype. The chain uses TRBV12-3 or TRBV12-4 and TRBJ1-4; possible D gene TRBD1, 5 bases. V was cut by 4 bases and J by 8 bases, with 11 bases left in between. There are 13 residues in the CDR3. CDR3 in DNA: TGTGCCAGCAGTTCGGGGGTCTGGGAAAAACTGTTTTTT. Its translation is CASSSGVWEKLFF.

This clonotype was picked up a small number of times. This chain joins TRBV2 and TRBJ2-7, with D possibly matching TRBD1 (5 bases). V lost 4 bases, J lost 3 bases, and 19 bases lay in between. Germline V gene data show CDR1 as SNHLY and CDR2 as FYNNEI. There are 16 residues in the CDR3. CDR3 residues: CASSGQLGQALYEQYF. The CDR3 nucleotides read TGTGCCAGCAGTGGACAGTTAGGTCAAGCCCTCTACGAGCAGTACTTC.

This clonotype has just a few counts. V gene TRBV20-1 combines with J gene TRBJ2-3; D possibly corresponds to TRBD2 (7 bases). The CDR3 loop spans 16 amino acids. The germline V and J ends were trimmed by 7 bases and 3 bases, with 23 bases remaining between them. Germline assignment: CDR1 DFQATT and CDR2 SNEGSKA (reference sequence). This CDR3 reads CSVLAGGGGGTDTQYF. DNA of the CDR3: TGCAGTGTCCTCGCCGGGGGAGGGGGAGGAACAGATACGCAGTATTTT.

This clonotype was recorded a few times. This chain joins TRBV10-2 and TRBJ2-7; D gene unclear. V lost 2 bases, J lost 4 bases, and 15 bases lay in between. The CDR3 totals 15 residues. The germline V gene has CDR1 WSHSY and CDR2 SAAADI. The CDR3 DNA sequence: TGCGCCAGCAGTGAGCCCCCACCTATGATGTACGAGCAGTACTTC. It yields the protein CASSEPPPMMYEQYF.

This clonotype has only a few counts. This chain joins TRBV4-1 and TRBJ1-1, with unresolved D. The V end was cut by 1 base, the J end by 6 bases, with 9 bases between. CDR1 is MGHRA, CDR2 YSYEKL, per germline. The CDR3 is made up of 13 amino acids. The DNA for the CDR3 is TGCGCCAGCAGCCAAGTCGGGGTCTCTGAAGCTTTCTTT. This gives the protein CASSQVGVSEAFF.

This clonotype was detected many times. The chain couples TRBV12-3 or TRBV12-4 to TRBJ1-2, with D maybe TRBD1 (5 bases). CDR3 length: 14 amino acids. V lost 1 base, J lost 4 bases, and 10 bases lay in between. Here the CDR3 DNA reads TGTGCCAGCAGTTTAGACGCAGGGAGCTATGGCTACACCTTC. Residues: CASSLDAGSYGYTF.

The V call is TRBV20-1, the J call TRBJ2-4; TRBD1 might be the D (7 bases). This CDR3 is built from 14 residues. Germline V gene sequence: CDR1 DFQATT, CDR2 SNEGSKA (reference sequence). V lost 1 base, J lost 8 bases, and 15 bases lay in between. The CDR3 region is CSARVWQGEDIQYF. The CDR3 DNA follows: TGCAGTGCTAGAGTGTGGCAGGGGGAGGACATTCAGTACTTC.

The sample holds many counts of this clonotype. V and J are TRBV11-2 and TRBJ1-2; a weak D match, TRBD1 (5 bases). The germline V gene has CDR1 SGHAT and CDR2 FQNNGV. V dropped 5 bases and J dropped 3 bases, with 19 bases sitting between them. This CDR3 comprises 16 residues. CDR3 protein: CASSRNQGGRDYGYTF. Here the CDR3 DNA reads TGTGCCAGCAGCCGAAACCAGGGTGGCAGGGACTATGGCTACACCTTC.

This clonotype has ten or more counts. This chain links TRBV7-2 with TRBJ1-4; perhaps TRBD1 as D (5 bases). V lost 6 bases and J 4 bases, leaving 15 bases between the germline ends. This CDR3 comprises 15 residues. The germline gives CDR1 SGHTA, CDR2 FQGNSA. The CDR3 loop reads CASRSQGAVNEKLFF. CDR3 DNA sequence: TGTGCCAGCAGATCTCAGGGAGCGGTTAATGAAAAACTGTTTTTT.

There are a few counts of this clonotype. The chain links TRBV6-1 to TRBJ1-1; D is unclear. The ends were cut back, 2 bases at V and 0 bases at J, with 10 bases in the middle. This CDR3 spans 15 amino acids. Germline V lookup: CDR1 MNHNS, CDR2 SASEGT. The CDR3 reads CASSERKGLNTEAFF. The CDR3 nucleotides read TGTGCCAGCAGTGAACGTAAAGGGTTGAACACTGAAGCTTTCTTT.

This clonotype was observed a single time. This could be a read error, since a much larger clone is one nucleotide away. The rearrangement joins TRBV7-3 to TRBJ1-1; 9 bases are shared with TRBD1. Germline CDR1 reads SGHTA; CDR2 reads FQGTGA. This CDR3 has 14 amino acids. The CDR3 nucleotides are TGTGCCAACAGCAGGGACAGGGAGGTTACTGAAGCTTTCTTT. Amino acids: CANSRDREVTEAFF.

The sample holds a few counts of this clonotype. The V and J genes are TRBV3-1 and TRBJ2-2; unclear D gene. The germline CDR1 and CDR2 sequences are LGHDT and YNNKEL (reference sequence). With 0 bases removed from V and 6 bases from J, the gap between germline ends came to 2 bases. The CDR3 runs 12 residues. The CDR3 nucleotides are TGTGCCAGCAGCCAAGAGGCCGGGGAGCTGTTTTTT. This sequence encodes CASSQEAGELFF.

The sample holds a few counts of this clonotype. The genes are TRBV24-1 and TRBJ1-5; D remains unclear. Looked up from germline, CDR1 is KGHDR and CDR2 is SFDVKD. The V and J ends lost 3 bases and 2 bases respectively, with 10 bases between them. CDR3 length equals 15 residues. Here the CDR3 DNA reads TGTGCCACCAGTGATGAGGGCCGGGGCAATCAGCCCCAGCATTTT. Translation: CATSDEGRGNQPQHF.

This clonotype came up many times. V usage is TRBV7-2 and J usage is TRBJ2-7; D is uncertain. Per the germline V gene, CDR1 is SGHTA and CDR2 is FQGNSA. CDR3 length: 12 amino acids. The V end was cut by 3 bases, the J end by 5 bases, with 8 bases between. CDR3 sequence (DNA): TGTGCCAGCAGCTTCCCTCCTCACGAGCAGTACTTC. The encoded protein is CASSFPPHEQYF.

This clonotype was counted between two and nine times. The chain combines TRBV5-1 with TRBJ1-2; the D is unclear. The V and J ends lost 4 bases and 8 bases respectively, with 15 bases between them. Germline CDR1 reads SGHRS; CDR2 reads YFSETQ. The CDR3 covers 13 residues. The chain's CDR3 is CASSTGRGAGYTF. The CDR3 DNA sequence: TGCGCCAGCAGCACGGGTAGAGGAGCGGGCTACACCTTC.